The T cell receptor (beta chain) under discussion was sequenced for a study of blood T cell repertoires in COVID-19. Across the whole study: The analysed material was cDNA or gDNA that came from T cells, B-cell-depleted T cells, or PBMCs.

This CDR3 region has 14 residues. Trimming took 3 bases from V and 2 from J, leaving 9 bases between them. Per the germline V gene, CDR1 is KGHDR and CDR2 is SFDVKD. Produced via immunoSEQ multiplex PCR; TCRdb's table is partial and in-frame only. The sample holds about 190,000 clones, over 75% seen once. The sequencing sample was made of peripheral blood. The chain couples TRBV24-1 to TRBJ2-5, with a possible D match to TRBD2 (6 bases). This receptor was obtained from a woman of 80 years or more with active or convalescent COVID-19. CDR3 coding DNA: TGTGCCACCAGTGATGGGAGGAGACAAGAGACCCAGTACTTC. Encoded protein: CATSDGRRQETQYF.